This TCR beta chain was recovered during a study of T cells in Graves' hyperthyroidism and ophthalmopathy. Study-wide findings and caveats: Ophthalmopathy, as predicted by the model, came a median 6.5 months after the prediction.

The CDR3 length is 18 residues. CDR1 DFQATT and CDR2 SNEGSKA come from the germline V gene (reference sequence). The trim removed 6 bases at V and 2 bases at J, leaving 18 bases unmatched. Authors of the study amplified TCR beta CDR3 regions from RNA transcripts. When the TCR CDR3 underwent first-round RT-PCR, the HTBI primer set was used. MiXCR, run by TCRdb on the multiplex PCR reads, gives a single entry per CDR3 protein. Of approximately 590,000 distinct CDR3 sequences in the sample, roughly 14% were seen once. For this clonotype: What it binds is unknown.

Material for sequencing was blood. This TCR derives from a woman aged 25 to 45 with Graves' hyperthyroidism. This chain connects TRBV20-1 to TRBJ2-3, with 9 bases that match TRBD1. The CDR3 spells CSATPDRGRSFFTDTQYF. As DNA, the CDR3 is TGCAGTGCCACCCCGGACAGGGGACGAAGTTTTTTCACAGATACGCAGTATTTT.